This paragraph reports one TCR beta chain. Its matching antigen is unknown. As every portion of the isolated RNA was reverse transcribed, the sequencing read expressed TCRB transcripts. Around 3.57 million reads was the average for naive, central memory and regulatory T cell samples. Produced via immunoSEQ multiplex PCR; TCRdb's table is partial and in-frame only. The table includes approximately 400,000 clones, over 13% detected once. V lost 4 bases, J lost 0 bases, and 9 bases lay in between. Germline lookup yields CDR1 SQVTM and CDR2 ANQGSEA. The CDR3 contains 13 residues. The sample is drawn from a study of beta chain features in type 1 diabetes. Findings of the study overall: A pattern of fewer insertions and more deletions at VDJ junctions was seen in type 1 diabetes patients.

The sequence derives from a woman aged 18-29 years in good health. The source material was naive CD4+ T cells from blood. The V and J genes are TRBV29-1 and TRBJ1-1; D is unclear. The CDR3 loop reads CSVAQILNTEAFF. The CDR3, as DNA: TGCAGCGTTGCGCAGATTTTGAACACTGAAGCTTTCTTT.